One sample yielded the 20 T cell receptor beta chains listed below, sequenced in a study of blood T cell repertoires in COVID-19 (dated by TCRdb to between 2020 and 2021). Library preparation used the immunoSEQ multiplex PCR assay. Drawn from immuneACCESS, this table holds only the in-frame rearrangements with V and J called that TCRdb kept. Clones are partly lost; checked studies trace under half to an unresolved V gene and leave the rest unexplained. This sample is represented by some 230,000 clones; 80% to 85% of them were singletons. Roughly 5.3% of the sample comes from the top ten. The specimen sequenced was peripheral blood. The receptor source for this set is an older woman who had recovered from COVID-19.

The J gene is TRBJ1-4, the V gene TRBV19, with TRBD1 as a possible D gene (6 bases). This CDR3 comprises 15 residues. The V gene's germline CDR1 is LNHDA and CDR2 SQIVND (reference sequence). The V and J ends lost 5 bases and 6 bases respectively, with 16 bases between them. The CDR3 loop reads CASSATDRLHEKLFF. DNA of the CDR3: TGTGCCAGTAGTGCCACAGACAGGCTACATGAAAAACTGTTTTTT.

This clone occurred once. The V call is TRBV24-1, the J call TRBJ2-5, with D tentatively TRBD2 (6 bases). The germline V and J ends were trimmed by 4 bases and 2 bases, with 10 bases remaining between them. The germline V gene encodes CDR1 KGHDR and CDR2 SFDVKD. This CDR3 comprises 14 residues. The CDR3 spells CATSEGDWQETQYF. The CDR3 DNA reads TGTGCCACCAGTGAGGGGGACTGGCAAGAGACCCAGTACTTC.

The chain employs TRBV6-2 or TRBV6-3 and TRBJ2-7, with a possible D match to TRBD2 (6 bases). The CDR3 runs 15 residues. Per germline, CDR1 MNHEY and CDR2 SVGEGT. Between the trimmed V and J ends, which lost 0 bases and 7 bases, there was a span of 16 bases. The CDR3, as DNA: TGTGCCAGCAGTTACTCGTTAGGCGGGGAACCAGAGCAGTACTTC. It yields the protein CASSYSLGGEPEQYF.

This clone was seen a few times. V gene TRBV7-9 combines with J gene TRBJ1-6, with TRBD1 matching over 10 bases. Germline CDR1 and CDR2: SEHNR and FQNEAQ (reference sequence). Unmatched junction bases numbered 5, after V lost 5 bases and J lost 1 base. CDR3 length equals 17 residues. CDR3 DNA sequence: TGTGCCAGCAGCACCCGGACAGGGGGGTCCTATAATTCACCCCTCCACTTT. Its translation is CASSTRTGGSYNSPLHF.

This clone was recorded only once. J is TRBJ2-1 and V is TRBV24-1; 8 bases line up with TRBD2. The germline CDR1 and CDR2 sequences are KGHDR and SFDVKD. Trimming took 3 bases from V and 10 from J; bases not matched to a gene: 10. The CDR3 length is 15 residues. This CDR3 reads CATSDSVLAGAEQFF. CDR3 DNA: TGTGCCACCAGTGATAGTGTCCTAGCGGGTGCCGAGCAGTTCTTC.

In its sample, this clone was seen a few times. The rearrangement links TRBV7-3 to TRBJ2-7; D is unresolved. V lost 0 bases, J lost 3 bases, and 6 bases lay in between. Germline lookup yields CDR1 SGHTA and CDR2 FQGTGA. This CDR3 is built from 13 residues. Here the CDR3 reads CASSLTASYEQYF. CDR3 nucleotide sequence: TGTGCCAGCAGCTTAACGGCTAGCTACGAGCAGTACTTC.

The chain uses TRBV7-3 and TRBJ2-1; 8 nucleotides line up with TRBD2. The germline CDR1 and CDR2 sequences are SGHTA and FQGTGA. This CDR3 has 13 amino acids. The V and J ends lost 6 bases and 7 bases, in that order; junction bases with no gene match: 5. CDR3 residues: CASSSGGQNEQFF. CDR3 bases: TGTGCCAGCAGTTCGGGGGGGCAGAATGAGCAGTTCTTC.

The J gene is TRBJ1-1, the V gene TRBV6-5, with D possibly TRBD1 on 6 matching bases. V lost 6 bases to trimming and J lost 1 base, with 12 bases between them. This CDR3 region has 14 residues. Per the germline V gene, CDR1 is MNHEY and CDR2 is SVGAGI. The DNA for the CDR3 is TGTGCCAGCAGGCTACCGGGACAGAACACTGAAGCTTTCTTT. Translating it yields CASRLPGQNTEAFF.

This chain connects TRBV7-9 to TRBJ2-1, with 10 nucleotides matching TRBD1. In germline, CDR1 is SEHNR, CDR2 FQNEAQ (reference sequence). There are 15 residues in the CDR3. After removal of 1 base from V and 10 bases from J, the junction contained 7 bases not matched to a gene. The CDR3 nucleotides are TGTGCCAGCAGCTTAGTTGGGACAGGGGAAAAGGAGCAGTTCTTC. The encoded protein is CASSLVGTGEKEQFF.

The chain carries TRBV7-3 and TRBJ1-2, with 10 bases aligning to TRBD1. Germline-derived CDR1 and CDR2 are SGHTA and FQGTGA. The CDR3 is made up of 15 amino acids. Trimming removed 5 bases from V and 0 bases from J; junction bases left unmatched: 3. The CDR3 DNA follows: TGTGCCAGCAGCCCGGGGACAGGGGCTAACTATGGCTACACCTTC. As protein: CASSPGTGANYGYTF.

J is TRBJ1-1 and V is TRBV19; the match to TRBD1 covers 9 bases. V lost 5 bases and J lost 5; bases outside the gene matches: 9. The CDR3 length is 15 residues. Germline V lookup: CDR1 LNHDA, CDR2 SQIVND (reference sequence). The CDR3 reads CASSVRDRVFTEAFF. The CDR3 DNA sequence: TGTGCCAGTAGTGTCCGGGACAGGGTGTTTACTGAAGCTTTCTTT. Full variable domain (rest looked up from reference TRBV19 and TRBJ1-1): DGGITQSPKYLFRKEGQNVTLSCEQNLNHDAMYWYRQDPGQGLRLIYYSQIVNDFQKGDIAEGYSVSREKKESFPLTVTSAQKNPTAFYLCASSVRDRVFTEAFFGQGTRLTVV.

The V gene is TRBV30, the J gene TRBJ2-4; 10 bases agree with TRBD2. The CDR3 is made up of 17 amino acids. V dropped 0 bases and J dropped 1; count of bases not matched to a gene: 6. From germline, CDR1 is GTSNPN and CDR2 SVGIG (reference sequence). The CDR3 spells CAWSVGGLAAAKNIQYF. The CDR3 DNA sequence: TGTGCCTGGAGTGTAGGTGGACTAGCGGCGGCCAAAAACATTCAGTACTTC.

This sequence joins TRBV10-2 and TRBJ1-1; D may be TRBD1 (5 bases). V shed 6 bases and J shed 1 base, with 9 bases lying between them. Germline V lookup: CDR1 WSHSY, CDR2 SAAADI. The CDR3 is 13 amino acids. This chain's CDR3 is CASSRQGNTEAFF. CDR3 in DNA: TGCGCCAGCAGCCGGCAGGGGAACACTGAAGCTTTCTTT.

A few counts support this clone. V and J are TRBV7-3 and TRBJ2-1; 10 bases are a match to TRBD2. Germline V gene sequence: CDR1 SGHTA, CDR2 FQGTGA. Trimming took 0 bases from V and 6 from J; bases not matched to a gene: 11. The CDR3 runs 18 residues. CDR3: CASSLTATSGRSTNEQFF. The CDR3, as DNA: TGTGCCAGCAGCTTAACGGCGACTAGCGGGCGCTCCACCAATGAGCAGTTCTTC.

The rearrangement links TRBV5-6 to TRBJ1-2; perhaps TRBD1 as D (5 bases). CDR3 size: 15 residues. Per germline, CDR1 SGHDT and CDR2 YYEEEE. With 0 bases removed from V and 4 bases from J, the gap between germline ends came to 13 bases. CDR3 amino acids: CASSLDWQGLYGYTF. In DNA, the CDR3 is TGTGCCAGCAGCTTGGATTGGCAGGGTCTCTATGGCTACACCTTC.

This chain connects TRBV7-8 to TRBJ2-2, with TRBD1 matching 8 bases. The V segment lost 5 bases and the J segment 6 bases; nucleotides outside the gene matches: 8. Germline V gene sequence: CDR1 SGHVS, CDR2 FQNEAQ. CDR3 length: 15 residues. The CDR3 sequence: CASSTGTGVAGELFF. In DNA, the CDR3 is TGTGCCAGCAGCACCGGGACAGGCGTGGCCGGGGAGCTGTTTTTT. Filled out from reference TRBV7-8 and TRBJ2-2, the complete variable domain reads GAGVSQSPRYKVAKRGQDVALRCDPISGHVSLFWYQQALGQGPEFLTYFQNEAQLDKSGLPSDRFFAERPEGSVSTLKIQRTQQEDSAVYLCASSTGTGVAGELFFGEGSRLTVL.

The chain couples TRBV5-8 to TRBJ1-2, with D unresolved. There are 13 residues in the CDR3. Trimming shortened V by 1 base and J by 4 bases, and 8 bases separated the two germline ends. The germline gives CDR1 SGHTS, CDR2 YDEGEE. CDR3 nucleotides: TGTGCCAGCAGCTTGCCCCGGTCCTATGGCTACACCTTC. Amino acids: CASSLPRSYGYTF.

This clone was seen repeatedly, ten times or more. V usage is TRBV6-5 and J usage is TRBJ1-6, with D tentatively TRBD1 (6 bases). V was trimmed by 8 bases and J by 5 bases, leaving 16 bases between them. The CDR3 is 15 amino acids. Germline CDR1 MNHEY, CDR2 SVGAGI. CDR3 in amino acids: CASGLRTENNSPLHF. The CDR3, as DNA: TGTGCCAGCGGATTAAGGACAGAGAATAATTCACCCCTCCACTTT.

The gene calls are TRBV19 and TRBJ1-4; 8 bases are shared with TRBD1. The J segment lost 0 bases and the V segment lost 6 bases, leaving 15 bases of the junction unmatched. The CDR3 sequence is 19 residues long. Looked up from germline, CDR1 is LNHDA and CDR2 is SQIVND (reference sequence). CDR3 sequence reads: CASSPKTGDLLATNEKLFF. CDR3 DNA sequence: TGTGCCAGTAGCCCAAAGACAGGGGATTTACTTGCAACTAATGAAAAACTGTTTTTT.

This clone was recorded once. CDR3 amino acids: CASTHSYEQYF. The CDR3 nucleotides are TGTGCCAGCACCCATTCCTACGAGCAGTACTTC. The chain uses TRBV5-5 and TRBJ2-7, with D hard to call. Trimming took 6 bases from V and 1 from J, leaving 5 bases between them. The CDR3 sequence is 11 residues long. CDR1 is SGHKS and CDR2 is YYEKEE in the germline V gene (reference sequence). Together with reference TRBV5-5 and TRBJ2-7, the CDR3 gives the full variable domain: DAGVTQSPTHLIKTRGQQVTLRCSPISGHKSVSWYQQVLGQGPQFIFQYYEKEERGRGNFPDRFSARQFPNYSSELNVNALLLGDSALYLCASTHSYEQYFGPGTRLTVT.